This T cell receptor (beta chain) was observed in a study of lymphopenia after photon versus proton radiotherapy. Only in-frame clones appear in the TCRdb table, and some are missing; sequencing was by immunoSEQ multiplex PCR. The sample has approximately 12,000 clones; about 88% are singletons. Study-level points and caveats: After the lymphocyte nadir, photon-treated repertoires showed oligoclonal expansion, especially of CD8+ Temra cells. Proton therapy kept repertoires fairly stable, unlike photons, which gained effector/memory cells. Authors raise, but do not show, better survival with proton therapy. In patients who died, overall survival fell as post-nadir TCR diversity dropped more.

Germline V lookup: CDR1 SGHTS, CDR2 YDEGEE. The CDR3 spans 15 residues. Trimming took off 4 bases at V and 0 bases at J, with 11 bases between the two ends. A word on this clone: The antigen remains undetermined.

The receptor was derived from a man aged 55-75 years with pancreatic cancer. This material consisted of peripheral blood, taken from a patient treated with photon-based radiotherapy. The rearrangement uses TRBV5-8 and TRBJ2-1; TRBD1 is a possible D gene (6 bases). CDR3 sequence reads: CASSMRQASYNEQFF. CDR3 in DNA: TGTGCCAGCAGCATGCGACAGGCCTCCTACAATGAGCAGTTCTTC.